This T cell receptor beta chain came from a study of T cells in Graves' hyperthyroidism and ophthalmopathy. Uncontrolled infection, other autoimmune disease, pregnancy or lactation disqualified patients from enrolment. The authors took PBMCs from about 9.5 ml fresh peripheral blood. In this sample, this clonotype turned up many times. Template material for amplifying TCR beta CDR3 regions consisted of RNA transcripts. First-round RT-PCR with HTBI primers amplified the TCR CDR3 region. TCRdb recomputed calls from the multiplex PCR reads with MiXCR, one row per CDR3 protein. Of 300,000 to 450,000 distinct CDR3 sequences in the sample, more than 12% are singletons; the top ten hold roughly 21%. The ends were cut back, 6 bases at V and 7 bases at J, with 19 bases in the middle. The CDR3 is 16 amino acids.

The sequence derives from a woman aged 30 to 39 with Graves' ophthalmopathy. The sequenced material came from blood. This chain links TRBV12-3 or TRBV12-4 with TRBJ1-6; the D is unclear. The CDR3 nucleotides are TGTGCCAGCAGCCCTCCTTGGAGGGCGCGAAATTCACCCCTCCACTTT. Translation gives CASSPPWRARNSPLHF.